A single sample is the source of the 16 T cell receptor beta chains below, sequenced in a study of CD4 T cells in lung cancer (dated by TCRdb to between 2018 and 2021). The library was obtained by the immunoSEQ multiplex PCR assay. Not all clones reach the TCRdb copy of this immuneACCESS table, which keeps in-frame sequences only. Checked studies attribute under half of the gap to unresolved V genes and leave the rest unexplained. Across this sample there are a few thousand clones, with around two thirds seen only once. Of the sample, approximately 16% is held by the ten largest clones. The sequenced material came from lung tumor tissue. Every receptor here comes from a man between 60 and 75 years old with non-small cell lung cancer.

In its sample, this clone was seen a few times. The J gene is TRBJ1-5, the V gene TRBV28; D not resolved. The CDR3 consists of 12 residues. In germline, CDR1 is MDHEN, CDR2 SYDVKM. Trimming pared 7 bases from V and 1 base from J, leaving 5 bases between. The CDR3 coding sequence is TGTGCCAGCACGTTGAGCAATCAGCCCCAGCATTTT. Protein product: CASTLSNQPQHF.

The gene calls are TRBV6-5 and TRBJ2-6, with D possibly TRBD1 on 6 matching bases. The CDR3 is 15 amino acids. V gave up 5 bases and J gave up 0 bases, with 8 bases separating them. Germline CDR1 is MNHEY and CDR2 is SVGAGI. CDR3 in DNA: TGTGCCAGCAGTCCACAGGGCTCTGGGGCCAACGTCCTGACTTTC. This encodes CASSPQGSGANVLTF.

The chain couples TRBV5-8 to TRBJ2-1; 7 nucleotides line up with TRBD1. The V gene's germline CDR1 is SGHTS and CDR2 YDEGEE. The CDR3 consists of 15 residues. With V trimmed by 1 base and J by 4 bases, 5 bases remained unmatched. The CDR3 DNA reads TGTGCCAGCAGCTTGAAACAGGGGAAGTACAATGAGCAGTTCTTC. Its protein is CASSLKQGKYNEQFF.

V and J are TRBV7-2 and TRBJ2-2, with 7 bases identical to TRBD1. Germline V gene lookup returns CDR1 SGHTA and CDR2 FQGNSA. The V gene end was trimmed by 4 bases and the J gene end by 4 bases; junction bases not matched to a gene: 6. The CDR3 length is 15 residues. The CDR3 coding sequence is TGTGCCAGCAGCTACCGGACAGGAACCACCGGGGAGCTGTTTTTT. This translates into CASSYRTGTTGELFF.

V gene TRBV18 combines with J gene TRBJ1-5, with D hard to call. Germline loops: CDR1 KGHSH, CDR2 LQKENI. Deletions cut 5 bases from V and 9 bases from J, with 8 bases between. This CDR3 spans 11 amino acids. The CDR3 region has the DNA TGTGCCAGCTCATCGTCCGGGCCCCAGCATTTT. Amino acids: CASSSSGPQHF. Combining the CDR3 with reference TRBV18 and TRBJ1-5 gives the whole variable domain NAGVMQNPRHLVRRRGQEARLRCSPMKGHSHVYWYRQLPEEGLKFMVYLQKENIIDESGMPKERFSAEFPKEGPSILRIQQVVRGDSAAYFCASSSSGPQHFGDGTRLSIL.

V usage is TRBV7-3 and J usage is TRBJ2-3; 11 nucleotides agree with TRBD2. The CDR3 totals 15 residues. The germline V gene has CDR1 SGHTA and CDR2 FQGTGA. Trimming removed 2 bases from V and 4 bases from J; junction bases left unmatched: 2. The CDR3 nucleotides are TGTGCCAGCAGCTTATTAGCGGGAGGGTCAGATACGCAGTATTTT. This sequence encodes CASSLLAGGSDTQYF.

The chain combines TRBV6-1 with TRBJ2-5; 9 bases are shared with TRBD2. Germline CDR1 reads MNHNS; CDR2 reads SASEGT. The CDR3 runs 14 residues. V lost 5 bases and J lost 5; bases outside the gene matches: 6. In DNA form, the CDR3 reads TGTGCCAGCAGTAGCGGGAGGATTGGGGAGACCCAGTACTTC. Translation gives CASSSGRIGETQYF.

This clone is medium-sized by share. The chain uses TRBV29-1 and TRBJ1-1; D may be TRBD1 (5 bases). Trimming left V 6 bases short and J 8 bases short, with 10 bases between. The germline gives CDR1 SQVTM, CDR2 ANQGSEA. The CDR3 is made up of 10 amino acids. CDR3 bases: TGCAGCGTGCAGACAGTGGAAGCTTTCTTT. It specifies CSVQTVEAFF.

The genes are TRBV5-1 and TRBJ1-2; D is undetermined. The CDR3 consists of 13 residues. V was cut by 4 bases and J by 7 bases, with 14 bases left in between. Germline V gene lookup returns CDR1 SGHRS and CDR2 YFSETQ. This CDR3 reads CASSLTQSIGYTF. The CDR3 bases are TGCGCCAGCAGCCTAACTCAAAGCATTGGCTACACCTTC.

For this clone: A read error may account for a junction end that differs from germline. The CDR3 sequence: CASSIGTVNTEVFF. CDR3 sequence (DNA): TGTGCCAGTAGTATTGGGACAGTGAACACTGAAGTTTTCTTT. The gene calls are TRBV19 and TRBJ1-1; 7 bases are shared with TRBD1. The germline CDR1 and CDR2 sequences are LNHDA and SQIVND (reference sequence). This CDR3 region has 14 residues. The whole variable domain, filled in from reference TRBV19 and TRBJ1-1, reads DGGITQSPKYLFRKEGQNVTLSCEQNLNHDAMYWYRQDPGQGLRLIYYSQIVNDFQKGDIAEGYSVSREKKESFPLTVTSAQKNPTAFYLCASSIGTVNTEVFFGQGTRLTVV.

This rearrangement joins TRBV27 to TRBJ1-2; 7 nucleotides align to TRBD1. V lost 6 bases and J lost 6; bases outside the gene matches: 7. The V gene's germline CDR1 is MNHEY and CDR2 SMNVEV (reference sequence). The CDR3 sequence is 13 residues long. The CDR3 is CASRLAGTDGYTF. The CDR3, as DNA: TGTGCCAGCAGACTGGCCGGGACAGATGGCTACACCTTC.

This sequence joins TRBV5-1 and TRBJ2-7, with 9 positions matching TRBD1. The CDR3 is made up of 14 amino acids. V lost 2 bases, J lost 7 bases, and 7 bases stayed unmatched. Germline V gives CDR1 SGHRS, CDR2 YFSETQ. This CDR3 reads CASSLQGAREEQYF. The CDR3 nucleotides read TGCGCCAGCAGCTTACAGGGGGCGCGAGAAGAGCAGTACTTC.

The V call is TRBV28, the J call TRBJ1-2, with D maybe TRBD1 (6 bases). V was shortened by 7 bases and J by 4 bases, with 16 bases between the two germline ends. The CDR3 consists of 14 residues. Germline-derived CDR1 and CDR2 are MDHEN and SYDVKM. CDR3 protein: CASITGTPSYGYTF. The CDR3 DNA reads as TGTGCCAGCATTACCGGGACACCATCCTATGGCTACACCTTC.

This chain links TRBV5-1 with TRBJ2-1; 13 bases agree with TRBD2. With V trimmed by 2 bases and J by 5 bases, 7 bases remained unmatched. Looked up from germline, CDR1 is SGHRS and CDR2 is YFSETQ. This CDR3 spans 17 amino acids. For the CDR3, the DNA is TGCGCCAGCAGCTTACAGGAGACTAGCGGGAGGCACAATGAGCAGTTCTTC. Protein: CASSLQETSGRHNEQFF.

The V call is TRBV6-4, the J call TRBJ1-5; D perhaps matches TRBD1 (5 bases). The V end lost 3 bases, the J end lost 3 bases, and 6 bases lay between the germline ends. Germline V CDR1 and CDR2: MRHNA, SNTAGT. The CDR3 extends over 13 amino acids. In nucleotides, the CDR3 is TGTGCCAGCAGTGAGGACAACAATCAGCCCCAGCATTTT. Translation gives CASSEDNNQPQHF.

The gene calls are TRBV6-5 and TRBJ2-1; tentatively, D is TRBD1 (6 bases). The CDR3 totals 15 residues. V was cut by 2 bases and J by 3 bases, with 11 bases left in between. Per germline, CDR1 MNHEY and CDR2 SVGAGI. CDR3 in amino acids: CASSYAAGDYNEQFF. DNA of the CDR3: TGTGCCAGCAGTTACGCGGCAGGGGACTACAATGAGCAGTTCTTC.